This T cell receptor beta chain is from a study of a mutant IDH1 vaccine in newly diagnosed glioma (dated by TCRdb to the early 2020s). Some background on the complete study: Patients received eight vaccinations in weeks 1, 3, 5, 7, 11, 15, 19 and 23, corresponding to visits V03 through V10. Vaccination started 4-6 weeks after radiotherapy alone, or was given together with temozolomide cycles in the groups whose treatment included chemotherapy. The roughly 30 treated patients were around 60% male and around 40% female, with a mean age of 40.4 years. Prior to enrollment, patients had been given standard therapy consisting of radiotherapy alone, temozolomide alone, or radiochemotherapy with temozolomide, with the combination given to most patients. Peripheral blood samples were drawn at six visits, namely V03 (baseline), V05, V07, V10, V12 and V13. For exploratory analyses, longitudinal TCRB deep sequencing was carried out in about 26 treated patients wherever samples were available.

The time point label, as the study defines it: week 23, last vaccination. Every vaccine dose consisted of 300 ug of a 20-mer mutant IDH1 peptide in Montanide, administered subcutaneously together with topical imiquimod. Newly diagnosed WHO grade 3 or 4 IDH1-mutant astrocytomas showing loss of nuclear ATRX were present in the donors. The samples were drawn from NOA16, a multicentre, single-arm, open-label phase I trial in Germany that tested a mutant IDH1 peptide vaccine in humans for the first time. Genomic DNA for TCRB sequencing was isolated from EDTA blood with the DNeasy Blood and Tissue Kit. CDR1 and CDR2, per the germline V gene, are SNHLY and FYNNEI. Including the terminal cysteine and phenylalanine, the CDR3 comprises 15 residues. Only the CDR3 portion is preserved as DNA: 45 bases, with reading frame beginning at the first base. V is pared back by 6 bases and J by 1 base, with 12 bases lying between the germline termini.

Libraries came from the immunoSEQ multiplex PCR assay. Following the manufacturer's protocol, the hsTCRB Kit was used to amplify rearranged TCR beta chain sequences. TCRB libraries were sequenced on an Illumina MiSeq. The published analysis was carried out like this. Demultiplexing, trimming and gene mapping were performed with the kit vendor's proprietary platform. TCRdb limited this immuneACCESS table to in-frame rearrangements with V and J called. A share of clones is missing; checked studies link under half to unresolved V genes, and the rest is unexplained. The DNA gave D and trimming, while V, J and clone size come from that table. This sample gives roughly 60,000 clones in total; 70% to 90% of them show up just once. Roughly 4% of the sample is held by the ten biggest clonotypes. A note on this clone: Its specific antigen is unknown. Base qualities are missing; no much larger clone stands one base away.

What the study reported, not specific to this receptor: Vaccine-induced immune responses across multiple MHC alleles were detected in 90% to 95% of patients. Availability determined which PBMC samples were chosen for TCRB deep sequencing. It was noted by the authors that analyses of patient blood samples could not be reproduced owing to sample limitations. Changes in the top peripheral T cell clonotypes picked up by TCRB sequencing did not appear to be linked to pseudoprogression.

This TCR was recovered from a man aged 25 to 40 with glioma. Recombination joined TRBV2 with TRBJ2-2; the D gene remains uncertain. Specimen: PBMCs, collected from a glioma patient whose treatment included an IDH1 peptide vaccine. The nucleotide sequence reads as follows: TGTGCCAGCAGCACCGGGTCACTGAACACCGGGGAGCTGTTTTTT. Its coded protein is CASSTGSLNTGELFF.